One and the same sample provided the 22 T cell receptor beta chains below, sequenced in a study of cytomegalovirus exposure and HLA in healthy donors. The data were produced by immunoSEQ multiplex PCR, yet TCRdb's version contains in-frame clones alone and is incomplete. Of 170,000 or so clones listed, 65% to 85% are singletons. What was sequenced was PBMCs. The receptors shown here come from a woman in her late teens or twenties in good health and CMV-seropositive.

J is TRBJ2-1 and V is TRBV4-1; the D gene is possibly TRBD2 (5 bases). This CDR3 is built from 12 residues. The V gene's germline CDR1 is MGHRA and CDR2 YSYEKL. V shed 4 bases and J shed 7 bases, with 8 bases lying between them. DNA for the CDR3: TGCGCCAGCAGCCTTAGAGGGAATGAGCAGTTCTTC. This sequence encodes CASSLRGNEQFF.

The V gene is TRBV6-6, the J gene TRBJ1-1; 9 bases fit TRBD1. The length of the CDR3 is 14 residues. V lost 8 bases to trimming and J lost 1 base; unmatched junction nucleotides: 5. From germline, CDR1 is MNHNY and CDR2 SVGAGI (reference sequence). Here the CDR3 reads CASALDRGNTEAFF. The CDR3 coding sequence is TGTGCCAGCGCCCTGGACAGGGGGAACACTGAAGCTTTCTTT.

The chain employs TRBV9 and TRBJ2-6; D gene ambiguous. Between the trimmed V and J ends, which lost 1 base and 0 bases, there was a span of 5 bases. The germline CDR1 and CDR2 sequences are SGDLS and YYNGEE. This CDR3 is 15 amino acids long. As DNA, the CDR3 is TGTGCCAGCAGCGTATCCTCCTCTGGGGCCAACGTCCTGACTTTC. This translates into CASSVSSSGANVLTF.

This clone was observed once. The chain uses TRBV7-8 and TRBJ1-4, with a weak D call TRBD1 (6 bases). Deletions cut 5 bases from V and 5 bases from J, with 15 bases between. The germline CDR1 and CDR2 sequences are SGHVS and FQNEAQ. The CDR3 consists of 15 residues. The CDR3 loop is CASSPGEVLNEKLFF. In nucleotides, the CDR3 is TGTGCCAGCAGCCCAGGGGAAGTACTAAATGAAAAACTGTTTTTT.

This clone was detected only once. The genes are TRBV29-1 and TRBJ2-7; 9 bases agree with TRBD1. Germline V gene data show CDR1 as SQVTM and CDR2 as ANQGSEA. V lost 7 bases to trimming and J lost 7 bases; unmatched junction nucleotides: 5. The CDR3 is made up of 11 amino acids. CDR3 sequence reads: CSGDRAGEQYF. CDR3 DNA: TGCAGCGGGGACAGGGCGGGTGAGCAGTACTTC.

The chain employs TRBV9 and TRBJ2-1; D call uncertain. The V gene lost 4 bases and the J gene lost 7 bases, with 9 bases spanning the gap. The CDR3 extends over 12 amino acids. The germline V gene encodes CDR1 SGDLS and CDR2 YYNGEE. CDR3 bases: TGTGCCAGCAGCCCACTGGAGAATGAGCAGTTCTTC. This translates into CASSPLENEQFF.

The chain joins TRBV4-3 to TRBJ1-2; 7 positions agree with TRBD1. The germline V gene encodes CDR1 LGHNA and CDR2 YSLEER. The CDR3 sequence is 15 residues long. Losses at the gene ends were 2 bases for V and 5 bases for J; bases not matched to a gene: 8. The CDR3 reads CASSQTTGPGYGYTF. Here the CDR3 DNA reads TGCGCCAGCAGCCAAACGACAGGGCCAGGGTATGGCTACACCTTC.

The chain joins TRBV12-5 to TRBJ1-3; D is perhaps TRBD1 (6 bases). The V end lost 1 base, the J end lost 7 bases, and 14 bases lay between the germline ends. The CDR3 is 15 residues long. CDR1 and CDR2 (germline): LGHNT, FRNRAP. CDR3 coding DNA: TGTGCTAGTGGTTTGGCCCCGGGGGGGGCTAACACCATATATTTT. It codes for CASGLAPGGANTIYF.

CDR3 region: CASSESLGLANEKLFF. CDR3 in DNA: TGTGCCAGCAGTGAAAGTTTGGGGCTTGCTAATGAAAAACTGTTTTTT. V gene TRBV6-1 combines with J gene TRBJ1-4, with D maybe TRBD1 (5 bases). Trimming cost V 2 bases and J 3 bases, with 13 bases left between them. The CDR3 spans 16 residues. Germline loops: CDR1 MNHNS, CDR2 SASEGT.

This chain connects TRBV25-1 to TRBJ1-1; the D gene is possibly TRBD1 (6 bases). Trimming removed 4 bases from V and 1 base from J, with 7 bases in between. The CDR3 totals 13 residues. CDR1 is MGHDK and CDR2 is SYGVNS in the germline V gene. The CDR3 DNA sequence: TGTGCCAGCAGTGGACAGGCGAACACTGAAGCTTTCTTT. This encodes CASSGQANTEAFF.

The chain combines TRBV5-4 with TRBJ2-5, with 8 bases matching TRBD1. Looked up from germline, CDR1 is SGHNT and CDR2 is YYREEE (reference sequence). This CDR3 is built from 15 residues. The V and J ends lost 4 bases and 3 bases, in that order; junction bases with no gene match: 8. The CDR3 reads CASSPGTGEKETQYF. CDR3 sequence (DNA): TGTGCCAGCAGCCCCGGGACAGGAGAAAAAGAGACCCAGTACTTC.

This chain joins TRBV11-2 and TRBJ1-1; 8 nucleotides align to TRBD1. CDR1 SGHAT and CDR2 FQNNGV come from the germline V gene. The ends lost 5 bases at V and 4 bases at J; junction bases unmatched: 9. The length of the CDR3 is 15 residues. Here the CDR3 reads CASSRTGRSGTEAFF. In nucleotides, the CDR3 is TGTGCCAGCAGCAGGACAGGGAGGAGCGGCACTGAAGCTTTCTTT.

The chain carries TRBV11-2 and TRBJ2-7; TRBD1 aligns across 7 bases. Per the germline V gene, CDR1 is SGHAT and CDR2 is FQNNGV. Trimming took 1 base from V and 6 from J; bases not matched to a gene: 6. The length of the CDR3 is 14 residues. CDR3 residues: CASSLASWDSEQYF. The CDR3 coding sequence is TGTGCCAGCAGCTTAGCCTCCTGGGACAGCGAGCAGTACTTC.

The chain links TRBV6-6 to TRBJ2-1, with TRBD2 as a possible D gene (5 bases). CDR3 size: 13 residues. CDR1 and CDR2 from the germline V gene are MNHNY and SVGAGI (reference sequence). Between the trimmed V and J ends, which lost 8 bases and 2 bases, there was a span of 10 bases. The CDR3 here is CASQGLPYNEQFF. In nucleotides, the CDR3 is TGTGCCAGCCAAGGACTTCCCTACAATGAGCAGTTCTTC.

The chain carries TRBV7-9 and TRBJ1-1; D might be TRBD1 (5 bases). Germline V gene sequence: CDR1 SEHNR, CDR2 FQNEAQ (reference sequence). The CDR3 has 13 amino acids. V was trimmed by 4 bases and J by 1 base, leaving 7 bases between them. As DNA, the CDR3 is TGTGCCAGCAGCTCCACAGGGAACACTGAAGCTTTCTTT. Translation: CASSSTGNTEAFF.

The rearrangement uses TRBV5-4 and TRBJ2-2; D is uncertain. Per germline, CDR1 SGHNT and CDR2 YYREEE (reference sequence). The CDR3 is made up of 16 amino acids. The V and J ends lost 9 bases and 3 bases respectively, with 21 bases between them. Here the CDR3 reads CATQQQVSADTGELFF. The CDR3 coding sequence is TGTGCCACCCAGCAACAAGTATCGGCGGACACCGGGGAGCTGTTTTTT.

The rearrangement uses TRBV9 and TRBJ1-3, with 9 bases identical to TRBD1. Germline V CDR1 and CDR2: SGDLS, YYNGEE. The CDR3 contains 17 residues. Trimming cost V 3 bases and J 0 bases; bases outside gene matches: 7. Here the CDR3 DNA reads TGTGCCAGCAGCGCTTGGACAGGGGACTCCTCTGGAAACACCATATATTTT. Residues: CASSAWTGDSSGNTIYF.

V gene TRBV29-1 combines with J gene TRBJ2-5; maybe TRBD2 (6 bases). V shed 5 bases and J shed 2 bases, with 12 bases lying between them. CDR1 is SQVTM and CDR2 is ANQGSEA in the germline V gene. The CDR3 runs to 13 residues. The CDR3 DNA is TGCAGCGTTTCGATGGGGGGACAAGAGACCCAGTACTTC. Amino acid sequence: CSVSMGGQETQYF.

This chain links TRBV7-3 with TRBJ2-1; 7 bases map to TRBD1. Germline trimming cut 4 bases from V and 4 bases from J; bases unmatched to any gene: 7. Germline lookup yields CDR1 SGHTA and CDR2 FQGTGA. The length of the CDR3 is 15 residues. This CDR3 is CASSSDPGQYNEQFF. The CDR3 DNA follows: TGTGCCAGCAGCTCCGACCCGGGACAGTACAATGAGCAGTTCTTC.

This chain connects TRBV7-6 to TRBJ2-5; 8 bases are shared with TRBD2. Germline CDR1 is SGHVS and CDR2 is FNYEAQ. J lost 5 bases, V lost 4 bases, and 9 bases had no gene match. The CDR3 is made up of 15 amino acids. In DNA form, the CDR3 reads TGTGCCAGCAGCTCCCCGGGGGGGCTCGGGGAGACCCAGTACTTC. Translation: CASSSPGGLGETQYF.

The V gene is TRBV7-2, the J gene TRBJ2-7; no clear D. V dropped 2 bases and J dropped 1 base, with 6 bases sitting between them. Germline assignment: CDR1 SGHTA and CDR2 FQGNSA. The CDR3 runs 13 residues. For the CDR3, the DNA is TGTGCCAGCAGCTTAACCAGATCCTACGAGCAGTACTTC. Translated, it gives CASSLTRSYEQYF.

V is TRBV2 and J is TRBJ2-5; 7 bases fit TRBD1. The V gene end was trimmed by 4 bases and the J gene end by 0 bases; junction bases not matched to a gene: 2. CDR3 size: 14 residues. Per the germline V gene, CDR1 is SNHLY and CDR2 is FYNNEI. Written as DNA, the CDR3 is TGTGCCAGCAGTGCGGGACAGTACCAAGAGACCCAGTACTTC. This translates into CASSAGQYQETQYF.